This TCR beta chain is drawn from a study of cytomegalovirus exposure and HLA in healthy donors. Study-wide context: Early released data had 65 million to 100 million unique TCRs, all coming from HLA-typed donors. Study-wide results and caveats: Usually a TCR sequence was rare, but some public TCRs were found in many donors. About 180 TCR beta chains were listed as cytomegalovirus-associated. For TCR beta chains, V- and J-gene trimming was later linked to a missense DCLRE1C variant.

Concerning this clone: The antigen is not known.

This CDR3 is built from 16 residues. Germline values: CDR1 MNHEY, CDR2 SMNVEV (reference sequence). V was cut by 6 bases and J by 2 bases, with 18 bases left in between. PCR amplification relied on 60 Vbeta primers (plus 13 Jbeta primers). Measured with immunoSEQ multiplex PCR; TCRdb has only the in-frame clones, and not every one. The sample carries 150,000 to 180,000 clones, around 83% recorded once. The sequenced material came from PBMCs. The rearrangement uses TRBV27 and TRBJ2-3, with D possibly being TRBD2 (7 bases). This TCR came from a woman aged 18-29 years in good health and CMV-seronegative. The CDR3 DNA sequence: TGTGCCAGCAGCCCGGGTGGGGGGGCTGACACAGATACGCAGTATTTT. As protein: CASSPGGGADTDTQYF.